These T cell receptor beta chains were read from a single sample in a study of graft-versus-host responses after intestinal transplantation. These receptors are not linked to any known antigen. The repertoire was sequenced with immunoSEQ multiplex PCR; TCRdb's copy has only in-frame clones and lacks some. The profile shows 93,000 or so clones, over 85% of them singletons. The sequencing used unstimulated CD8+ T cells sorted from spleen or lymph node cells, collected before intestinal transplant. The receptor source for this set is a human donor who received an intestinal transplant. The conserved cysteine and the conserved F or W are not part of the CDR3 here. Fields, in order: V gene, J gene, CDR3 length, CDR3 protein.

V gene: TRBV27
J gene: TRBJ2-1
CDR3 length: 10
CDR3 protein: ASSLNYNEQF

V gene: TRBV27
J gene: TRBJ2-2
CDR3 length: 14
CDR3 protein: ASSFSQGAPTGELF

V gene: TRBV10-2
J gene: TRBJ2-7
CDR3 length: 12
CDR3 protein: ATLKMGGPYEQY

V gene: TRBV11-3
J gene: TRBJ2-2
CDR3 length: 14
CDR3 protein: ASSSRQGPNTGELF

V gene: TRBV29-1
J gene: TRBJ1-6
CDR3 length: 11
CDR3 protein: SVVEGLNSPLH

V gene: TRBV27
J gene: TRBJ2-3
CDR3 length: 12
CDR3 protein: ASSLVGGPHTQY

V gene: TRBV4-1
J gene: TRBJ1-4
CDR3 length: 13
CDR3 protein: ASSQGGGTNEKLF

V gene: TRBV2
J gene: TRBJ1-5
CDR3 length: 11
CDR3 protein: ASRNGTYVPQH

V gene: TRBV7-9
J gene: TRBJ2-7
CDR3 length: 12
CDR3 protein: ASSPTGRLYEQY

V gene: TRBV11-2
J gene: TRBJ2-7
CDR3 length: 9
CDR3 protein: ASSLGSEQY

V gene: TRBV21-1
J gene: TRBJ1-2
CDR3 length: 11
CDR3 protein: ASIKSRDYGYT

V gene: TRBV19
J gene: TRBJ1-2
CDR3 length: 10
CDR3 protein: ASYRGGYGYT

V gene: TRBV2
J gene: TRBJ2-7
CDR3 length: 15
CDR3 protein: ASSDGLAGGPIYEQY

V gene: TRBV7-7
J gene: TRBJ2-7
CDR3 length: 13
CDR3 protein: ASSPRLAGANEQY

V gene: TRBV13
J gene: TRBJ2-5
CDR3 length: 12
CDR3 protein: ASSQGGSRETQY

V gene: TRBV25-1
J gene: TRBJ2-7
CDR3 length: 11
CDR3 protein: ASSGLGPLEQY

V gene: TRBV30
J gene: TRBJ2-5
CDR3 length: 12
CDR3 protein: AFSPTSYQETQY

V gene: TRBV6-6
J gene: TRBJ2-1
CDR3 length: 13
CDR3 protein: ASSYTGDSYNEQF

V gene: TRBV11-2
J gene: TRBJ2-7
CDR3 length: 14
CDR3 protein: ASHPGLAGGAYEQY

V gene: TRBV6-1
J gene: TRBJ2-1
CDR3 length: 8
CDR3 protein: AIQGPEQF